The T cell receptor beta chain described here comes from a study of blood T cell repertoires in COVID-19. Study overall: COVID-19 samples, acute and convalescent, were from the United States, Italy and Spain. The cDNA or gDNA used as material had been derived from T cells, B-cell-depleted T cells, or PBMCs.

Per the authors' pipeline: Using reference gene primer amplification, nucleated cell counts were estimated. Here immunoSEQ multiplex PCR was the method, and the copy in TCRdb shows in-frame clones only, minus some. That table is the source of V, J and clone size, and D and trimming were worked out from the DNA. The repertoire holds 70,000 or so clones, with 70% to 90% as singletons. Per germline, CDR1 LNHDA and CDR2 SQIVND (reference sequence). The ends lost 6 bases at V and 8 bases at J; junction bases unmatched: 9. The CDR3 sequence is 14 residues long. The source is an elderly woman with acute or convalescent COVID-19. Input material: peripheral blood. This chain uses TRBV19 with TRBJ2-1, with 8 nucleotides matching TRBD2. The CDR3 region has the DNA TGTGCCAGTAGGCGGAGCGGGAGTTTCTATGAGCAGTTCTTC. As protein: CASRRSGSFYEQFF.